The 30 T cell receptor beta chains below were found in one sample sequenced in a study of OX40 agonist ivuxolimab in advanced cancers. The assay was immunoSEQ multiplex PCR, and TCRdb's table has in-frame clones only and misses some. The sample lists around 69,000 clones, around nine tenths occurring once. The source material was CD4+ or CD8+ T cells sorted from blood, sampled in a trial of the OX40 agonist ivuxolimab. These receptors were obtained from an adult with an advanced solid tumor such as melanoma, head and neck, liver or kidney cancer.

This chain uses TRBV7-8 with TRBJ2-7; D is unresolved. Germline CDR1 is SGHVS and CDR2 is FQNEAQ. Between the trimmed V and J ends, which lost 1 base and 3 bases, there was a span of 4 bases. The CDR3 runs to 12 residues. The CDR3 spells CASSLGSYEQYV. CDR3 DNA sequence: TGTGCCAGCAGCTTAGGGAGCTACGAGCAGTACGTC.

This chain joins TRBV28 and TRBJ1-2; 8 nucleotides align to TRBD1. With V trimmed by 3 bases and J by 4 bases, 4 bases remained unmatched. The CDR3 extends over 14 amino acids. Germline V gene lookup returns CDR1 MDHEN and CDR2 SYDVKM. CDR3: CASSFQGAGYGYTF. The CDR3 bases are TGTGCCAGCAGTTTCCAGGGGGCGGGCTATGGCTACACCTTC.

The rearrangement links TRBV18 to TRBJ1-5; no reliable D call. This CDR3 comprises 15 residues. Deletions cut 2 bases from V and 0 bases from J, with 8 bases between. Germline V gives CDR1 KGHSH, CDR2 LQKENI. Here the CDR3 reads CASSPGTASNQPQHF. CDR3 DNA: TGTGCCAGCTCACCAGGAACAGCTAGCAATCAGCCCCAGCATTTT.

The rearrangement uses TRBV19 and TRBJ2-7; the match to TRBD2 covers 8 bases. V gave up 5 bases and J gave up 4 bases; unmatched junction bases: 7. This CDR3 is 14 amino acids long. CDR1 is LNHDA and CDR2 is SQIVND in the germline V gene (reference sequence). CDR3 nucleotides: TGTGCCAGTAGTGCCGTCGGGGGGGGGTACGAGCAGTACTTC. Its protein product is CASSAVGGGYEQYF. The full variable domain, completed using reference TRBV19 and TRBJ2-7, is DGGITQSPKYLFRKEGQNVTLSCEQNLNHDAMYWYRQDPGQGLRLIYYSQIVNDFQKGDIAEGYSVSREKKESFPLTVTSAQKNPTAFYLCASSAVGGGYEQYFGPGTRLTVT.

The CDR3 DNA reads TGTGCCAGCAGCTTGAGCGGGGGAAGAGCCTACAATGAGCAGTTCTTC. Translation gives CASSLSGGRAYNEQFF. The chain employs TRBV7-9 and TRBJ2-1, with 8 bases matching TRBD2. The germline V gene encodes CDR1 SEHNR and CDR2 FQNEAQ (reference sequence). This CDR3 has 16 amino acids. The V and J ends lost 3 bases and 2 bases, in that order; junction bases with no gene match: 6.

V is TRBV5-1 and J is TRBJ1-4; possibly TRBD1 for D (5 bases). CDR3 length: 14 amino acids. Trimming left V 0 bases short and J 5 bases short, with 8 bases between. Looked up from germline, CDR1 is SGHRS and CDR2 is YFSETQ. In DNA, the CDR3 is TGCGCCAGCAGCTTGGACAGGCAGAATGAAAAACTGTTTTTT. This sequence encodes CASSLDRQNEKLFF.

In its sample, this clone was seen a few times. The rearrangement uses TRBV5-1 and TRBJ1-2; 7 nucleotides agree with TRBD1. CDR1 SGHRS and CDR2 YFSETQ come from the germline V gene. Losses at the gene ends were 0 bases for V and 7 bases for J; bases not matched to a gene: 6. This CDR3 contains 14 residues. CDR3: CASSLGTGAAGYTF. CDR3 DNA: TGCGCCAGCAGCTTGGGTACAGGGGCCGCTGGCTACACCTTC.

This chain connects TRBV7-2 to TRBJ1-5; D unclear. The germline V and J ends were trimmed by 2 bases and 0 bases, with 2 bases remaining between them. The CDR3 extends over 13 amino acids. Germline CDR1 reads SGHTA; CDR2 reads FQGNSA. CDR3 DNA: TGTGCCAGCAGCTTACGTAGCAATCAGCCCCAGCATTTT. Translation gives CASSLRSNQPQHF.

The CDR3 spells CASSLGTGRDTEAFF. The CDR3 nucleotides are TGTGCCAGCAGCTTGGGCACGGGCCGGGACACTGAAGCTTTCTTT. This chain uses TRBV5-8 with TRBJ1-1; D not resolved. The V gene's germline CDR1 is SGHTS and CDR2 YDEGEE. The CDR3 runs 15 residues. The V and J ends lost 0 bases and 3 bases respectively, with 12 bases between them.

This clone came up a few times. The CDR3 loop is CASSPATVYNSPLHF. CDR3 bases: TGTGCCAGCTCACCTGCCACAGTCTATAATTCACCCCTCCACTTT. This chain connects TRBV18 to TRBJ1-6; no reliable D call. Deletions cut 3 bases from V and 3 bases from J, with 9 bases between. Looked up from germline, CDR1 is KGHSH and CDR2 is LQKENI. The CDR3 is 15 residues long.

The V gene is TRBV5-6, the J gene TRBJ1-5; the D is unclear. Trimming stripped 0 bases from V and 4 bases from J, with 5 bases between. This CDR3 comprises 13 residues. CDR1 is SGHDT and CDR2 is YYEEEE in the germline V gene. The chain's CDR3 is CASSLELNQPQHF. CDR3 in DNA: TGTGCCAGCAGCTTGGAACTAAATCAGCCCCAGCATTTT.

This chain connects TRBV10-3 to TRBJ1-5; D remains ambiguous. The CDR3 has 14 residues. Trimming removed 0 bases at V and 0 bases at J, with 3 bases between. The germline V gene has CDR1 ENHRY and CDR2 SYGVKD. The CDR3, as DNA: TGTGCCATCAGTGAGTCCTATAGCAATCAGCCCCAGCATTTT. This codes for CAISESYSNQPQHF.

The chain recombines TRBV5-4 with TRBJ2-5; D is undetermined. The CDR3 is 14 amino acids. Trimming removed 1 base at V and 3 bases at J, with 10 bases between. Germline V lookup: CDR1 SGHNT, CDR2 YYREEE (reference sequence). The CDR3 here is CASSLIDNKETQYF. Here the CDR3 DNA reads TGTGCCAGCAGCTTGATCGATAACAAAGAGACCCAGTACTTC.

The V and J genes are TRBV13 and TRBJ2-3; 15 nucleotides match TRBD2. V lost 4 bases and J lost 0; bases outside the gene matches: 11. This CDR3 is built from 20 residues. Per germline, CDR1 PRHDT and CDR2 FYEKMQ (reference sequence). The CDR3 DNA reads TGTGCCAGCAGCTCGCCCGGACTAGCGGGGGGGCGTCCTAGCACAGATACGCAGTATTTT. Amino acid sequence: CASSSPGLAGGRPSTDTQYF.

The chain joins TRBV5-1 to TRBJ2-2; D remains unclear. This CDR3 is 16 amino acids long. The germline V gene encodes CDR1 SGHRS and CDR2 YFSETQ. Trimming took 1 base from V and 2 from J, leaving 12 bases between them. The CDR3 DNA reads TGCGCCAGCAGCTTGAAGGTTAGCCCAAACACCGGGGAGCTGTTTTTT. It yields the protein CASSLKVSPNTGELFF.

This clone was found a few times. CDR3 nucleotide sequence: TGTGCCAGCAGCTTGATCCAGCGGGGTGTCCTGGGGACCCAGTACTTC. This encodes CASSLIQRGVLGTQYF. The rearrangement links TRBV5-6 to TRBJ2-5; TRBD2 agrees at 7 bases. The germline V gene encodes CDR1 SGHDT and CDR2 YYEEEE. CDR3 length: 16 amino acids. V shed 1 base, J shed 7 bases, and the junction held 13 bases outside the gene matches.

V gene TRBV7-2 combines with J gene TRBJ1-5, with unresolved D. The length of the CDR3 is 13 residues. Germline CDR1 reads SGHTA; CDR2 reads FQGNSA. V was clipped by 4 bases and J by 5 bases, with 9 bases between them. CDR3 amino acids: CASSSSIDQPQHF. The CDR3 bases are TGTGCCAGCAGCTCTTCCATAGATCAGCCCCAGCATTTT.

J is TRBJ2-7 and V is TRBV6-5; D tentatively fits TRBD1 or TRBD2 (6 bases each). The CDR3 has 14 amino acids. Trimming removed 7 bases at V and 3 bases at J, with 16 bases between. Per germline, CDR1 MNHEY and CDR2 SVGAGI. CDR3 bases: TGTGCCAGCACCTCCAGGAGGGGGAGCTACGAGCAGTACTTC. This gives the protein CASTSRRGSYEQYF.

The V call is TRBV9, the J call TRBJ2-7; 9 bases are shared with TRBD1. The V and J ends lost 0 bases and 4 bases, in that order; junction bases with no gene match: 2. Germline CDR1 and CDR2: SGDLS and YYNGEE. The CDR3 extends over 14 amino acids. The CDR3 is CASSVAGTGYEQYF. CDR3 DNA: TGTGCCAGCAGCGTAGCCGGGACAGGGTACGAGCAGTACTTC.

This rearrangement joins TRBV7-2 to TRBJ2-6, with TRBD1 matching over 12 bases. Trimming cost V 6 bases and J 2 bases; bases outside gene matches: 5. The CDR3 consists of 17 residues. Germline V gives CDR1 SGHTA, CDR2 FQGNSA. The CDR3 region has the DNA TGTGCCAGCAGAACTGGGACAGGGGGCGCTGGGGCCAACGTCCTGACTTTC. It is translated as CASRTGTGGAGANVLTF.

V gene TRBV4-2 combines with J gene TRBJ1-5, with 7 positions matching TRBD1. This CDR3 spans 17 amino acids. In germline, CDR1 is LGHNA, CDR2 YNFKEQ. The V and J ends lost 0 bases and 0 bases, in that order; junction bases with no gene match: 5. The CDR3 protein is CASSQDRDSYSNQPQHF. The DNA for the CDR3 is TGTGCCAGCAGCCAAGACCGGGACAGTTATAGCAATCAGCCCCAGCATTTT.

The V gene is TRBV5-4, the J gene TRBJ1-1, with 8 bases that match TRBD1. Germline CDR1 and CDR2: SGHNT and YYREEE (reference sequence). The CDR3 consists of 14 residues. Unmatched junction bases numbered 4, after V lost 5 bases and J lost 1 base. The CDR3 spells CASSTTGGNTEAFF. The CDR3 DNA reads as TGTGCCAGCAGTACTACAGGGGGGAACACTGAAGCTTTCTTT.

A few counts support this clone. This chain joins TRBV10-3 and TRBJ1-5; weak D call: TRBD1 (6 bases). The CDR3 runs 15 residues. Germline values: CDR1 ENHRY, CDR2 SYGVKD. V lost 0 bases and J 4 bases, leaving 10 bases between the germline ends. The CDR3 bases are TGTGCCATCAGTGAGTCGACAGGAGGTAATCAGCCCCAGCATTTT. Protein product: CAISESTGGNQPQHF.

The rearrangement uses TRBV4-3 and TRBJ2-3; 9 bases map to TRBD1. J was trimmed by 3 bases and V by 2 bases; bases with no gene match: 6. The CDR3 covers 16 residues. Germline V CDR1 and CDR2: LGHNA, YSLEER. CDR3 residues: CASSQWTGERTDTQYF. The CDR3, as DNA: TGCGCCAGCAGCCAATGGACAGGGGAGAGGACAGATACGCAGTATTTT.

The chain joins TRBV18 to TRBJ1-3; weak D call: TRBD1 (6 bases). Trimming left V 0 bases short and J 3 bases short, with 12 bases between. The CDR3 spans 16 residues. Per germline, CDR1 KGHSH and CDR2 LQKENI. The chain's CDR3 is CASSPPQTGGGNTIYF. The CDR3 nucleotides are TGTGCCAGCTCACCACCGCAGACAGGAGGTGGAAACACCATATATTTT. Looking up the rest from reference TRBV18 and TRBJ1-3 gives the full variable domain: NAGVMQNPRHLVRRRGQEARLRCSPMKGHSHVYWYRQLPEEGLKFMVYLQKENIIDESGMPKERFSAEFPKEGPSILRIQQVVRGDSAAYFCASSPPQTGGGNTIYFGEGSWLTVV.

This chain joins TRBV7-9 and TRBJ2-3; D possibly corresponds to TRBD1 (5 bases). The CDR3 consists of 13 residues. Germline CDR1 is SEHNR and CDR2 is FQNEAQ (reference sequence). Trimming took 7 bases from V and 1 from J, leaving 9 bases between them. Here the CDR3 DNA reads TGTGCCAGCATCCCCAGGGGCACAGATACGCAGTATTTT. It yields the protein CASIPRGTDTQYF.

The CDR3 bases are TGTGCCAGCAGCGCATCTCGGGACAGGGTCACCGAGCAGTTCTTC. Encoded protein: CASSASRDRVTEQFF. The genes are TRBV7-2 and TRBJ2-1, with 9 bases lining up with TRBD1. This CDR3 comprises 15 residues. Germline trimming cut 5 bases from V and 10 bases from J; bases unmatched to any gene: 12. Germline CDR1 reads SGHTA; CDR2 reads FQGNSA.

This chain connects TRBV28 to TRBJ2-7, with 10 bases that match TRBD1. Germline CDR1 MDHEN, CDR2 SYDVKM. Trimming removed 7 bases from V and 5 bases from J; junction bases left unmatched: 8. The CDR3 sequence is 14 residues long. CDR3 coding DNA: TGTGCCAGCACCACGGGACAGGGGTTCAACGAGCAGTACGTC. Translation gives CASTTGQGFNEQYV.

The V call is TRBV7-2, the J call TRBJ2-1; maybe TRBD2 (5 bases). V was pared by 0 bases and J by 1 base, with 10 bases between. The germline V gene has CDR1 SGHTA and CDR2 FQGNSA. The CDR3 spans 16 residues. CDR3 sequence: CASSLAGGLSYNEQFF. The CDR3 nucleotides read TGTGCCAGCAGCTTAGCGGGCGGGCTGTCCTACAATGAGCAGTTCTTC.

The rearrangement uses TRBV27 and TRBJ1-1, with 8 bases fitting TRBD1. V lost 6 bases to trimming and J lost 10 bases; unmatched junction nucleotides: 13. The CDR3 loop spans 14 amino acids. Germline V gene sequence: CDR1 MNHEY, CDR2 SMNVEV (reference sequence). The CDR3 loop reads CASRRTGSTDGAFF. In DNA, the CDR3 is TGTGCCAGCAGAAGGACAGGGTCTACAGACGGAGCTTTCTTT.